One T cell receptor beta chain is described in this entry. This sample is part of a study of control samples from healthy donors and cancer patients. The junction had 10 bases not matched to a gene; V was cut back by 6 bases and J by 9 bases. The CDR3 runs 14 residues. CDR1 is MDHEN and CDR2 is SYDVKM in the germline V gene. Only in-frame clones appear in the TCRdb table, and some are missing; sequencing was by immunoSEQ multiplex PCR. The data show some 160,000 clones, with roughly 90% seen just once and approximately 0.7% held by the top ten. The rearrangement links TRBV28 to TRBJ1-2; 10 nucleotides match TRBD1. The origin of this receptor is a woman aged 30 to 39 in good health. Source material: blood. The CDR3 here is CASSPPSGQGRYTF. CDR3 DNA sequence: TGTGCCAGCAGCCCCCCCTCGGGACAGGGGCGCTACACCTTC.